This T cell receptor beta chain was recovered during a study of blood T cell repertoires in COVID-19. Looking at the study overall: Nucleic acid was either cDNA or gDNA, and it came from T cells, B-cell-depleted T cells, or PBMCs.

Profiled with immunoSEQ multiplex PCR; TCRdb holds only in-frame clones, not every one. The sample yields fewer than 350,000 clones, 70% to 90% seen once. Participant ages covered roughly 18 to 89 years across 20 to 30 US areas. Participants were placed into cohorts based on the clinical history they reported. All recovered Cohort 3 donors got two negative PCRs, got clearance, or saw symptom resolution. The material sequenced was PBMCs or T cells enriched from blood (not recorded which). The receptor's source is a middle-aged woman who had recovered from COVID-19.

The DNA for the CDR3 is TGCGCCAGCAGCTTGGTTCCGGGGATGAACACTGAAGCTTTCTTT. Translation gives CASSLVPGMNTEAFF. J is TRBJ1-1 and V is TRBV5-1; no reliable D call. This CDR3 contains 15 residues. Between the trimmed V and J ends, which lost 0 bases and 0 bases, there was a span of 9 bases. Germline V gene sequence: CDR1 SGHRS, CDR2 YFSETQ.